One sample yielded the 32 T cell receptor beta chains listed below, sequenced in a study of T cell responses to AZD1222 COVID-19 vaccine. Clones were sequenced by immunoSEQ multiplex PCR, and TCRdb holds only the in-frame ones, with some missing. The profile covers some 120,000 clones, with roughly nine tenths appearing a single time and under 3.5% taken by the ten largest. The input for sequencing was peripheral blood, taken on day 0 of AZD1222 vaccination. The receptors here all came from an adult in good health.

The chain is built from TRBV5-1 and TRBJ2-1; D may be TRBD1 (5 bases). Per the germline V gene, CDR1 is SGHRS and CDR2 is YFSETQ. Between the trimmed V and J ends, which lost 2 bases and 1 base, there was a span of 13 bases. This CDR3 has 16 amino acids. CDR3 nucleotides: TGCGCCAGCAGCTTCAGGGTGCAGGTTTCCTACAATGAGCAGTTCTTC. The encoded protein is CASSFRVQVSYNEQFF. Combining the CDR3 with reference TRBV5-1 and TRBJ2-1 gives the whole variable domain KAGVTQTPRYLIKTRGQQVTLSCSPISGHRSVSWYQQTPGQGLQFLFEYFSETQRNKGNFPGRFSGRQFSNSRSEMNVSTLELGDSALYLCASSFRVQVSYNEQFFGPGTRLTVL.

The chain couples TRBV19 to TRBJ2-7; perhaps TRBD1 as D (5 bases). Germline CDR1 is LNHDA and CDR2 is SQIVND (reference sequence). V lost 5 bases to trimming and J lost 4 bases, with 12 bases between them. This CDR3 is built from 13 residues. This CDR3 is CASSFGSGYEQYF. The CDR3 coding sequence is TGTGCCAGTAGTTTTGGATCAGGGTACGAGCAGTACTTC.

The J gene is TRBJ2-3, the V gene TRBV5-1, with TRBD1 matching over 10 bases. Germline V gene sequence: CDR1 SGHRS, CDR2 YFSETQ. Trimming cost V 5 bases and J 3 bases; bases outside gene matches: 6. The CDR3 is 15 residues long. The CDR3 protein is CASRPPGQGTDTQYF. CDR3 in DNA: TGCGCCAGCAGACCTCCGGGACAGGGGACAGATACGCAGTATTTT.

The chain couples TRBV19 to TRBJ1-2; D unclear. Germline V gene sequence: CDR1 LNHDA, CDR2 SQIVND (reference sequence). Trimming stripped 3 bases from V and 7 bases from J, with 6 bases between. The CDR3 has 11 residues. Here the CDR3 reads CASSMEGGYTF. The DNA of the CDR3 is TGTGCCAGTAGTATGGAGGGTGGCTACACCTTC.

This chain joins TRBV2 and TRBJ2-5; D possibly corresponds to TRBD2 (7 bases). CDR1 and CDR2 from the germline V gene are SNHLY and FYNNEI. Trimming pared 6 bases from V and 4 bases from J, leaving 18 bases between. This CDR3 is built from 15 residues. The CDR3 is CASSTTGGRAETQYF. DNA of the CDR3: TGTGCCAGCAGCACCACCGGGGGGCGAGCAGAGACCCAGTACTTC.

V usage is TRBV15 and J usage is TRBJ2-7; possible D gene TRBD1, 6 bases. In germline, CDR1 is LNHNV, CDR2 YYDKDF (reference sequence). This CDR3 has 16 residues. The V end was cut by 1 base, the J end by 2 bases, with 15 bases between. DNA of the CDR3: TGTGCCACCAGCAGAGCGCCCGGGACATATACCTACGAGCAGTACTTC. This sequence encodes CATSRAPGTYTYEQYF.

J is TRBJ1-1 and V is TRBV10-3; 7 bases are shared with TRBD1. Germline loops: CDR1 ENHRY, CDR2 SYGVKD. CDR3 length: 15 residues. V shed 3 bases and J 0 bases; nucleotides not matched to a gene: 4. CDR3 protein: CAISEIQGLNTEAFF. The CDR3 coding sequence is TGTGCCATCAGTGAAATACAGGGGTTGAACACTGAAGCTTTCTTT.

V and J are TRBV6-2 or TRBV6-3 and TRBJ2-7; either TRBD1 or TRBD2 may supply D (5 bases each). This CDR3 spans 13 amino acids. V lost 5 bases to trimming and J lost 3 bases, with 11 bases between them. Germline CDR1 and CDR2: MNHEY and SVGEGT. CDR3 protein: CASSGTKLYEQYF. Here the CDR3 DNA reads TGTGCCAGCAGTGGGACCAAACTCTACGAGCAGTACTTC.

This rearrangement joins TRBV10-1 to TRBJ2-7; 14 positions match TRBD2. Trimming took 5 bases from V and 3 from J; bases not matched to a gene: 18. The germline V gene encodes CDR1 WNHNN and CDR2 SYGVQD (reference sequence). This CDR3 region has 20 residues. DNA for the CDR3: TGCGCCAGCAGTCCGGGACGGAGACTAGCGGGAGGGTCATCCCTCTACGAGCAGTACTTC. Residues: CASSPGRRLAGGSSLYEQYF.

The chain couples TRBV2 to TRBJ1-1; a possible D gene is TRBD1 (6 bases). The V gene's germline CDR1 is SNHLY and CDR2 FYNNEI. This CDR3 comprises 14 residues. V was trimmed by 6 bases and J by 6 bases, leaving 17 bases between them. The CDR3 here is CASSPRGEGPEAFF. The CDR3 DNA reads TGTGCCAGCAGCCCCAGGGGTGAGGGCCCTGAAGCTTTCTTT.

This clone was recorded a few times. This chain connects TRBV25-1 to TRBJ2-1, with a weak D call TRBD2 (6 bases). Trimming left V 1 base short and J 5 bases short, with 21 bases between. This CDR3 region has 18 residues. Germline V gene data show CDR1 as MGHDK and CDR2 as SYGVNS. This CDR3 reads CASSELGGLPQTDNEQFF. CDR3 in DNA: TGTGCCAGCAGTGAATTGGGGGGACTGCCCCAGACTGACAATGAGCAGTTCTTC. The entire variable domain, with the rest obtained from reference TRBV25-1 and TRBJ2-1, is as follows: EADIYQTPRYLVIGTGKKITLECSQTMGHDKMYWYQQDPGMELHLIHYSYGVNSTEKGDLSSESTVSRIRTEHFPLTLESARPSHTSQYLCASSELGGLPQTDNEQFFGPGTRLTVL.

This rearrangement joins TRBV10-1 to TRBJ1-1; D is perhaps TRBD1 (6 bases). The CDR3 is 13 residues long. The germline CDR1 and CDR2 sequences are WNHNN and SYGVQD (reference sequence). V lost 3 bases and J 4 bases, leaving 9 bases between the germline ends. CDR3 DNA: TGCGCCAGCAGTGAACAGACAGGCACTGAAGCTTTCTTT. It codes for CASSEQTGTEAFF.

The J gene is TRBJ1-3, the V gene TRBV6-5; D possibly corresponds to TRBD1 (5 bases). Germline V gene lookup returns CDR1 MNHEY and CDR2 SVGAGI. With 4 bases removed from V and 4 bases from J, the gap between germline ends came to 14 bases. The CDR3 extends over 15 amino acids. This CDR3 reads CASSSTADAGNTIYF. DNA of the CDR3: TGTGCCAGCAGTTCGACAGCGGACGCAGGAAACACCATATATTTT.

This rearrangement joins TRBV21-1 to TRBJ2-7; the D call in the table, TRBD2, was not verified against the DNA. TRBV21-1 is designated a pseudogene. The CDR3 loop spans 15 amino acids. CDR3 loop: CASSKKEGRYPEQYF. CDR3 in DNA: TGTGCCAGCAGCAAAAAAGAGGGCCGATACCCCGAGCAGTACTTC.

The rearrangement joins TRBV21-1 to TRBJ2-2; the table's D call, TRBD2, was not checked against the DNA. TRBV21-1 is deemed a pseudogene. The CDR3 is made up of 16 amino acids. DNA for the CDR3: TGTGCCAGCAGTAGACGAAGCGGGAGCTGCACCGGGGAGCTGTTTTTT. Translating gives CASSRRSGSCTGELFF.

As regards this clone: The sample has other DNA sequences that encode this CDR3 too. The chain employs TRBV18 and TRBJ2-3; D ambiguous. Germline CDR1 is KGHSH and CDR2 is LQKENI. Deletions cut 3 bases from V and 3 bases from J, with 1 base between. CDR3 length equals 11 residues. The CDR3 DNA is TGTGCCAGCTCACCGACAGATACGCAGTATTTT. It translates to CASSPTDTQYF.

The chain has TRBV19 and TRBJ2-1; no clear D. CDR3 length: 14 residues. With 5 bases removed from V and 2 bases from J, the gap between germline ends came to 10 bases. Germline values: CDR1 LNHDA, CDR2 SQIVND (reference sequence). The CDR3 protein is CASSPAKAYNEQFF. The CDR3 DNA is TGTGCCAGTAGTCCGGCCAAGGCCTACAATGAGCAGTTCTTC.

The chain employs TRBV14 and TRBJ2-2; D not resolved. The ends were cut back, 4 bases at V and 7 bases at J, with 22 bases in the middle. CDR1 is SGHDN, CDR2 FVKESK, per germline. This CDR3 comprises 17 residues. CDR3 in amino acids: CASSLPNSRRSGGELFF. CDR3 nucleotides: TGTGCCAGCAGCCTTCCCAATAGCAGGAGATCGGGCGGGGAGCTGTTTTTT. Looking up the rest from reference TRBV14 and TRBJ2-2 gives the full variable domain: EAGVTQFPSHSVIEKGQTVTLRCDPISGHDNLYWYRRVMGKEIKFLLHFVKESKQDESGMPNNRFLAERTGGTYSTLKVQPAELEDSGVYFCASSLPNSRRSGGELFFGEGSRLTVL.

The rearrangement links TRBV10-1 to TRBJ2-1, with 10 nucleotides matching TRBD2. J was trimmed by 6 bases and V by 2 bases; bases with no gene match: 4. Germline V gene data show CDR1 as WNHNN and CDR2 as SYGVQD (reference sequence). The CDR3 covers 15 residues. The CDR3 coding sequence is TGCGCCAGCAGTGAGCGGACTAGCGGCCTCAATGAGCAGTTCTTC. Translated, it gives CASSERTSGLNEQFF.

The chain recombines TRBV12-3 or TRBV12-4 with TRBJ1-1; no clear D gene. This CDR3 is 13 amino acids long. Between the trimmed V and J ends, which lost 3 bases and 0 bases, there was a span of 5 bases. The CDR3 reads CASSFKVNTEAFF. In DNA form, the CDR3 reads TGTGCCAGCAGTTTTAAAGTGAACACTGAAGCTTTCTTT.

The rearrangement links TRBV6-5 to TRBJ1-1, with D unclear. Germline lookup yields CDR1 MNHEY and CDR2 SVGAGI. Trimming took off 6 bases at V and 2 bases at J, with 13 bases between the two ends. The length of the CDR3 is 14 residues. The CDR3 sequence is CASRPGSDNTEAFF. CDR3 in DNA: TGTGCCAGCAGACCCGGGTCCGATAACACTGAAGCTTTCTTT.

Written as DNA, the CDR3 is TGTGCCAGCAGTTCTCTTCGACAGGAGGGTCAGCCCCAGCATTTT. Protein sequence: CASSSLRQEGQPQHF. The chain combines TRBV27 with TRBJ1-5, with a possible D match to TRBD1 (6 bases). The V gene lost 4 bases and the J gene lost 6 bases, with 16 bases spanning the gap. The CDR3 is 15 amino acids. Germline V gene data show CDR1 as MNHEY and CDR2 as SMNVEV (reference sequence).

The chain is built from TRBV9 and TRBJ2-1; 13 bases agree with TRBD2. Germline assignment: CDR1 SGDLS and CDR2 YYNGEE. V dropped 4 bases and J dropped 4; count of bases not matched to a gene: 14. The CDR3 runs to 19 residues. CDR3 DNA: TGTGCCAGCAGCACTATGGGGACTAGCGGGAACCTAAATTACAATGAGCAGTTCTTC. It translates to CASSTMGTSGNLNYNEQFF.

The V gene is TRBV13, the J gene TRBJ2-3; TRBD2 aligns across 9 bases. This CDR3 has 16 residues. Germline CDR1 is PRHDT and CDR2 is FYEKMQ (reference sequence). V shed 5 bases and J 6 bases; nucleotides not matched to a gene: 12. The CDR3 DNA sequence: TGTGCCAGCAGCCAAAGTGGGGCTAGCGGGATGGATACGCAGTATTTT. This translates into CASSQSGASGMDTQYF.

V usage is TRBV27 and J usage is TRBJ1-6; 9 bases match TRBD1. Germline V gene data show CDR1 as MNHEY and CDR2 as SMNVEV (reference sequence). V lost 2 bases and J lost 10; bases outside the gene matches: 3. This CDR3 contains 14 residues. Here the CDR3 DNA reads TGTGCCAGCAGTTTAATGACAGGGGGATCACCCCTCCACTTT. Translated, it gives CASSLMTGGSPLHF.

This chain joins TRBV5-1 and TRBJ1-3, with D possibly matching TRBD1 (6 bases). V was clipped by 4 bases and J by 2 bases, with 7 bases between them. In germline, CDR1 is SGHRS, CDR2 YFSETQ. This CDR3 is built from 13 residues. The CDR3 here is CASSEGAGNTIYF. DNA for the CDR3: TGCGCCAGCAGCGAGGGGGCTGGAAACACCATATATTTT.

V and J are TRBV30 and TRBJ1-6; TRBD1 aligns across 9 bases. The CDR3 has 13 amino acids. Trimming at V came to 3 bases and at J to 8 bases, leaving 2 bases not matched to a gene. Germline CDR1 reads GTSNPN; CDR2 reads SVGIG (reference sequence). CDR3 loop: CAWSDRGDSPLHF. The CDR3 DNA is TGTGCCTGGAGCGACAGGGGGGATTCACCCCTCCACTTT.

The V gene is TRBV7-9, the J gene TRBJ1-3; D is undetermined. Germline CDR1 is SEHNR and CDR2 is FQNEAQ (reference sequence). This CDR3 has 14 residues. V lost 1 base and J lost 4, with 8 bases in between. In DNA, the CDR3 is TGTGCCAGCAGCTTAGTAGCCGCGGGAAACACCATATATTTT. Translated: CASSLVAAGNTIYF.

The CDR3 loop reads CASSFYLTGANVLTF. The CDR3 DNA follows: TGTGCCAGCAGCTTTTATCTTACTGGGGCCAACGTCCTGACTTTC. The chain combines TRBV7-9 with TRBJ2-6; D unclear. Trimming left V 3 bases short and J 2 bases short, with 8 bases between. The CDR3 is 15 amino acids. Per germline, CDR1 SEHNR and CDR2 FQNEAQ (reference sequence).

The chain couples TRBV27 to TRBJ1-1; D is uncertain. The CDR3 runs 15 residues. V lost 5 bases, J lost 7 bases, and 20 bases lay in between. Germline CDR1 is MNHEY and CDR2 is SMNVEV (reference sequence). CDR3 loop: CASSLDSRVVGEAFF. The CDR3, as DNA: TGTGCCAGCAGTCTGGACTCTCGGGTTGTCGGTGAAGCTTTCTTT.

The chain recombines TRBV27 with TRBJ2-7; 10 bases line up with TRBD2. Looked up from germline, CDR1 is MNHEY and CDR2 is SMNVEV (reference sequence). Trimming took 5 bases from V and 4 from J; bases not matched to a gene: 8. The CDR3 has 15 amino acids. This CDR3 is CASSVSGTSVYEQYF. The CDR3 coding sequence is TGTGCCAGCAGTGTCTCCGGGACTAGCGTTTACGAGCAGTACTTC.

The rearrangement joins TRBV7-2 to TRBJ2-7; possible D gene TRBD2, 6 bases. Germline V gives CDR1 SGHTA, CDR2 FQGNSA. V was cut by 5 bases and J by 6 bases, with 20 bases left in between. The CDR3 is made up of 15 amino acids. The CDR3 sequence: CASSTGGAQEGEQYF. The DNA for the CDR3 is TGTGCCAGCAGCACGGGCGGGGCGCAAGAAGGCGAGCAGTACTTC.